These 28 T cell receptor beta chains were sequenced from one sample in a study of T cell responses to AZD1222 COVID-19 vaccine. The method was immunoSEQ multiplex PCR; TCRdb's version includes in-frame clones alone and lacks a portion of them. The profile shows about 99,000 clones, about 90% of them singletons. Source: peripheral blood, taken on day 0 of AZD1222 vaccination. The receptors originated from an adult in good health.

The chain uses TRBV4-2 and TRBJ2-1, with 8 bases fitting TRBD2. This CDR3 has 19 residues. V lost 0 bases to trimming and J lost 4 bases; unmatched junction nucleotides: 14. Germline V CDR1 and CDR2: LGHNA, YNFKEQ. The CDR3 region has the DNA TGTGCCAGCAGCCAAGAACCCCTTACTAGCGGACTAGCTTACAATGAGCAGTTCTTC. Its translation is CASSQEPLTSGLAYNEQFF.

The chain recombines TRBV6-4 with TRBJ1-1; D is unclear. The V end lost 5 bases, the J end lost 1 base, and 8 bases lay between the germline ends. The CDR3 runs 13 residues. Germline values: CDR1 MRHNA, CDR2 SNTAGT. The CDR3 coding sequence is TGTGCCAGCAGTACGGACTGGAACACTGAAGCTTTCTTT. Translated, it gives CASSTDWNTEAFF.

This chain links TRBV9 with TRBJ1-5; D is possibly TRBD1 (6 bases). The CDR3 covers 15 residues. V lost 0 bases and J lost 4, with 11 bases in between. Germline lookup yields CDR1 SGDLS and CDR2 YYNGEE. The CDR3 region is CASSVGGRGNQPQHF. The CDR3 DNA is TGTGCCAGCAGCGTAGGAGGCAGGGGTAATCAGCCCCAGCATTTT.

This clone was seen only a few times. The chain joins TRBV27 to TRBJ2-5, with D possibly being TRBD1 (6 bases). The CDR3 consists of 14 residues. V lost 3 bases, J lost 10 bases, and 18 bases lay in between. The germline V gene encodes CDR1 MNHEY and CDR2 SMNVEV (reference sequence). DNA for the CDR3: TGTGCCAGCAGTTTGGACAGATTCCAAGAGGACCAGTACTTC. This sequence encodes CASSLDRFQEDQYF.

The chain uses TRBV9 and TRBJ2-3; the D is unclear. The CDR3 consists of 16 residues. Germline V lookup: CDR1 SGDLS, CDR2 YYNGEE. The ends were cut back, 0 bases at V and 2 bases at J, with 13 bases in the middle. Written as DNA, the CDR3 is TGTGCCAGCAGCGTAGGCGTTAGCCAATACACAGATACGCAGTATTTT. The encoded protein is CASSVGVSQYTDTQYF.

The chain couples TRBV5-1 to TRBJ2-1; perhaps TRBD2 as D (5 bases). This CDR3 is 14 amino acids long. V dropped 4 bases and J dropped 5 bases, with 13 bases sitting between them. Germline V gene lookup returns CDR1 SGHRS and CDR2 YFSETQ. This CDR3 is CASSAILGNNEQFF. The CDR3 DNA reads TGCGCCAGCAGCGCAATACTAGGGAACAATGAGCAGTTCTTC.

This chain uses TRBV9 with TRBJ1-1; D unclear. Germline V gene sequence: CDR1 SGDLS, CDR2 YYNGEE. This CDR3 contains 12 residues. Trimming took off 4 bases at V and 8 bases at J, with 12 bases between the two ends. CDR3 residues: CASSPQGGEAFF. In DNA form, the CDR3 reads TGTGCCAGCAGCCCCCAAGGCGGGGAAGCTTTCTTT.

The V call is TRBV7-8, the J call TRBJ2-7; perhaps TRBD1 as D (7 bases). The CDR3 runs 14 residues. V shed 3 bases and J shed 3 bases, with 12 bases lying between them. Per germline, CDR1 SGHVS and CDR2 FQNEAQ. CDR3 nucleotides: TGTGCCAGCAGCTTCGCGGGACAGTTCTACGAGCAGTACTTC. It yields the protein CASSFAGQFYEQYF. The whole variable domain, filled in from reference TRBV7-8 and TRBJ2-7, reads GAGVSQSPRYKVAKRGQDVALRCDPISGHVSLFWYQQALGQGPEFLTYFQNEAQLDKSGLPSDRFFAERPEGSVSTLKIQRTQQEDSAVYLCASSFAGQFYEQYFGPGTRLTVT.

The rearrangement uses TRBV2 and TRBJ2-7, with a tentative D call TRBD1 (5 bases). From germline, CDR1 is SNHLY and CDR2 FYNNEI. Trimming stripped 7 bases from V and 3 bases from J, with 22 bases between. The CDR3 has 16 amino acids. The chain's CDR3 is CASTIEGETSLYEQYF. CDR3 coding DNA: TGTGCCAGCACCATAGAAGGGGAAACCTCCCTCTACGAGCAGTACTTC. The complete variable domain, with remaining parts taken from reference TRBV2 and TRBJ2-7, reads EPEVTQTPSHQVTQMGQEVILRCVPISNHLYFYWYRQILGQKVEFLVSFYNNEISEKSEIFDDQFSVERPDGSNFTLKIRSTKLEDSAMYFCASTIEGETSLYEQYFGPGTRLTVT.

The CDR3 spells CASSYSSGTSYNEQFF. The CDR3 DNA is TGCGCCAGCAGCTACAGTAGCGGTACCTCCTACAATGAGCAGTTCTTC. V gene TRBV4-3 combines with J gene TRBJ2-1, with D perhaps matching TRBD2 (6 bases). Germline V lookup: CDR1 LGHNA, CDR2 YSLEER. Between the trimmed V and J ends, which lost 5 bases and 0 bases, there was a span of 14 bases. CDR3 length: 16 amino acids.

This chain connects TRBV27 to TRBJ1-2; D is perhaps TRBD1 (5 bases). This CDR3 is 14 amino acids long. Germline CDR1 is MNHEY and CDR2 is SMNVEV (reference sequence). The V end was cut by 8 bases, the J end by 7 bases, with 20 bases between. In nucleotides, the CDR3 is TGTGCCAGCGTTATCCCCCAGGGCCGGCGTGGCTACACCTTC. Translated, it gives CASVIPQGRRGYTF.

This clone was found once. The CDR3 region is CASSQVAGTAGYTF. CDR3 in DNA: TGTGCCAGCAGCCAAGTCGCCGGGACTGCTGGCTACACCTTC. The V call is TRBV3-1 (or the pseudogene TRBV3-2), the J call TRBJ1-2; possible D gene TRBD1, 5 bases. This CDR3 has 14 residues. CDR1 and CDR2 from the germline V gene are LGHDT and YNNKEL (reference sequence). V lost 1 base and J 7 bases, leaving 13 bases between the germline ends.

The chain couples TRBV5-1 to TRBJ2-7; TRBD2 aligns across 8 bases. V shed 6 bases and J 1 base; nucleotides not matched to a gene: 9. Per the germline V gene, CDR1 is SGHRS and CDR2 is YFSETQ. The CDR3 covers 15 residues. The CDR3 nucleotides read TGCGCCAGCAAGGAGGGGACTAGTGTATCCTACGAGCAGTACTTC. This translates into CASKEGTSVSYEQYF. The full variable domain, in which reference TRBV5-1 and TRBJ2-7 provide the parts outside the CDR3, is KAGVTQTPRYLIKTRGQQVTLSCSPISGHRSVSWYQQTPGQGLQFLFEYFSETQRNKGNFPGRFSGRQFSNSRSEMNVSTLELGDSALYLCASKEGTSVSYEQYFGPGTRLTVT.

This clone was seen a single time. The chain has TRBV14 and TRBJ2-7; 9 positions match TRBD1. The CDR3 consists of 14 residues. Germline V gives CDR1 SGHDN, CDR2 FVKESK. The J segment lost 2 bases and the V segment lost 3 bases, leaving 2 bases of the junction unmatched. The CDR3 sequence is CASSHWTGAYEQYF. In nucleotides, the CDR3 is TGTGCCAGCAGCCATTGGACAGGGGCCTACGAGCAGTACTTC.

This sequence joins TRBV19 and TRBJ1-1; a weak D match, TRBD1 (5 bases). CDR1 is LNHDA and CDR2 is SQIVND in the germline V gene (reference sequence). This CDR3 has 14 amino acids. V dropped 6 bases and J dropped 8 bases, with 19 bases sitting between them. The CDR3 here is CASRKLGLPGEAFF. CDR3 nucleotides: TGTGCCAGTAGAAAATTGGGCCTACCAGGGGAAGCTTTCTTT.

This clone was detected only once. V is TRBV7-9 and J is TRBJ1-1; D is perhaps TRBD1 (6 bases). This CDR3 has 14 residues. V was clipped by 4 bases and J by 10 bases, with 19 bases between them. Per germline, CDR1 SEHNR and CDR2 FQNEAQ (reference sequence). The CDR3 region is CASSSKAQGSAAFF. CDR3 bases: TGTGCCAGCAGCTCTAAGGCACAGGGTTCCGCAGCTTTCTTT.

CDR3 amino acids: CASSPAHKTGGYTF. The CDR3 DNA sequence: TGTGCCAGTAGTCCAGCTCACAAAACCGGTGGCTACACCTTC. V gene TRBV19 combines with J gene TRBJ1-2; D not certain. This CDR3 has 14 amino acids. Trimming left V 5 bases short and J 7 bases short, with 17 bases between. Germline V gene lookup returns CDR1 LNHDA and CDR2 SQIVND (reference sequence).

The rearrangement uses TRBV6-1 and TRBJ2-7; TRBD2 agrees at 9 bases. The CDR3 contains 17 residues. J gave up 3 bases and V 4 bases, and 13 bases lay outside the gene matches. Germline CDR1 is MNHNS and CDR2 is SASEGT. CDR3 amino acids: CASSAASVGLANYEQYF. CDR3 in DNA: TGTGCCAGCAGTGCCGCGTCTGTGGGACTAGCCAACTACGAGCAGTACTTC.

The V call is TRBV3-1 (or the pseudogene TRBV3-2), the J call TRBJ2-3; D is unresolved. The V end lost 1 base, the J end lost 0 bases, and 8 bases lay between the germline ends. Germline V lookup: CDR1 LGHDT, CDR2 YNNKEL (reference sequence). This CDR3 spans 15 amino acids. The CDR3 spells CASSQVGFSTDTQYF. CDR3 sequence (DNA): TGTGCCAGCAGCCAAGTGGGCTTTAGCACAGATACGCAGTATTTT.

The CDR3 region has the DNA TGTGCCAGCAGCTTAGTCGGGGATCCCTACGAGCAGTACTTC. It specifies CASSLVGDPYEQYF. The rearrangement links TRBV11-2 to TRBJ2-7; a weak D match, TRBD2 (5 bases). The germline V gene encodes CDR1 SGHAT and CDR2 FQNNGV. Trimming removed 1 base at V and 2 bases at J, with 9 bases between. This CDR3 contains 14 residues.

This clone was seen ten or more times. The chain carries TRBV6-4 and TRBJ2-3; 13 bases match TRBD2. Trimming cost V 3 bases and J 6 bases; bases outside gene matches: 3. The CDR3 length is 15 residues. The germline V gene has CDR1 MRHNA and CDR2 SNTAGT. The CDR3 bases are TGTGCCAGCAGTGATACTAGCGGGGGGGCTGATACGCAGTATTTT. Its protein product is CASSDTSGGADTQYF.

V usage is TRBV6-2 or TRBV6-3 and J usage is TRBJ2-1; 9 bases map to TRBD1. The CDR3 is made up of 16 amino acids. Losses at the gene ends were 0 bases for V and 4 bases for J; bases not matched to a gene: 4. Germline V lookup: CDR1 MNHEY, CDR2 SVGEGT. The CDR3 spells CASSYSTGQGYNEQFF. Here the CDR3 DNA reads TGTGCCAGCAGTTACTCGACAGGACAGGGGTACAATGAGCAGTTCTTC.

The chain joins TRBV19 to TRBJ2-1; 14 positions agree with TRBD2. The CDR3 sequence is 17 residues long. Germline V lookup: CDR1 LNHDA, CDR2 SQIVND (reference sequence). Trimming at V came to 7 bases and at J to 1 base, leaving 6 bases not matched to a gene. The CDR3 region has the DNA TGTGCCAGTACCCCCGGACTAGCGGGGGGTTCCTACAATGAGCAGTTCTTC. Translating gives CASTPGLAGGSYNEQFF.

In DNA, the CDR3 is TGTGCCAGCAGCGGGACAGTAGGTGAAGCTTTCTTT. Translation gives CASSGTVGEAFF. The gene calls are TRBV7-3 and TRBJ1-1, with TRBD1 matching over 7 bases. The CDR3 covers 12 residues. Germline lookup yields CDR1 SGHTA and CDR2 FQGTGA. V shed 5 bases, J shed 7 bases, and the junction held 4 bases outside the gene matches.

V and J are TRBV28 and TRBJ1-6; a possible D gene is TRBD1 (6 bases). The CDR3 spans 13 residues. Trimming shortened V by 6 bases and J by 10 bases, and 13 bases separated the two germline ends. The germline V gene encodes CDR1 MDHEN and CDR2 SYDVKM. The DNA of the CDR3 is TGTGCCAGCAGAACACAGGGAGAATCACCCCTCCACTTT. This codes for CASRTQGESPLHF.

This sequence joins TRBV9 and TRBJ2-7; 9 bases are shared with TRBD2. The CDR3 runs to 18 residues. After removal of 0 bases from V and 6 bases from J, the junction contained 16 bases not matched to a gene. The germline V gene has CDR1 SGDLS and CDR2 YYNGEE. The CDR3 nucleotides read TGTGCCAGCAGCGTAGCCGGAACAGCCGGGACTAGCTCCCCCGAGCAGTACTTC. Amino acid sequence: CASSVAGTAGTSSPEQYF.

This CDR3 reads CASSLGGGSFSPLHF. CDR3 coding DNA: TGTGCCAGCAGCTTAGGCGGGGGATCGTTTTCACCCCTCCACTTT. The chain recombines TRBV7-2 with TRBJ1-6; weak D call: TRBD1 (5 bases). Between the trimmed V and J ends, which lost 1 base and 9 bases, there was a span of 13 bases. CDR1 and CDR2 (germline): SGHTA, FQGNSA. The CDR3 runs 15 residues.

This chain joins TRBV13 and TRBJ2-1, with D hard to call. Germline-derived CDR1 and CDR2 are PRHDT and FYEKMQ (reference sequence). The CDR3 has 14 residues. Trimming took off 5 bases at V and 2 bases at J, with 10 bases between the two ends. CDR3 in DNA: TGTGCCAGCAGCCCGAGCCTGGCCTACAATGAGCAGTTCTTC. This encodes CASSPSLAYNEQFF.